The source of this TCR beta chain is a study of T cells in Graves' hyperthyroidism and ophthalmopathy. The J segment lost 6 bases and the V segment lost 5 bases, leaving 10 bases of the junction unmatched. This CDR3 has 16 amino acids. Per the germline V gene, CDR1 is MNHNS and CDR2 is SASEGT. This clonotype has just a few counts. Regions amplified from RNA transcripts were the TCR beta CDR3 regions. Researchers ran a first-round RT-PCR on the TCR CDR3 using the HTBI primer set. TCRdb analysed the multiplex PCR reads with MiXCR anew, one entry per CDR3 protein. The table has approximately 610,000 distinct CDR3 sequences, over 15% seen once.

The rearrangement links TRBV6-1 to TRBJ2-7, with 13 bases matching TRBD2. The receptor was derived from a woman aged 18 to 35 with Graves' hyperthyroidism. Source material: blood. The CDR3 protein is CASSKLAGGPLSEQYF. DNA for the CDR3: TGTGCCAGCAGTAAACTAGCGGGGGGGCCTCTCTCCGAGCAGTACTTC.